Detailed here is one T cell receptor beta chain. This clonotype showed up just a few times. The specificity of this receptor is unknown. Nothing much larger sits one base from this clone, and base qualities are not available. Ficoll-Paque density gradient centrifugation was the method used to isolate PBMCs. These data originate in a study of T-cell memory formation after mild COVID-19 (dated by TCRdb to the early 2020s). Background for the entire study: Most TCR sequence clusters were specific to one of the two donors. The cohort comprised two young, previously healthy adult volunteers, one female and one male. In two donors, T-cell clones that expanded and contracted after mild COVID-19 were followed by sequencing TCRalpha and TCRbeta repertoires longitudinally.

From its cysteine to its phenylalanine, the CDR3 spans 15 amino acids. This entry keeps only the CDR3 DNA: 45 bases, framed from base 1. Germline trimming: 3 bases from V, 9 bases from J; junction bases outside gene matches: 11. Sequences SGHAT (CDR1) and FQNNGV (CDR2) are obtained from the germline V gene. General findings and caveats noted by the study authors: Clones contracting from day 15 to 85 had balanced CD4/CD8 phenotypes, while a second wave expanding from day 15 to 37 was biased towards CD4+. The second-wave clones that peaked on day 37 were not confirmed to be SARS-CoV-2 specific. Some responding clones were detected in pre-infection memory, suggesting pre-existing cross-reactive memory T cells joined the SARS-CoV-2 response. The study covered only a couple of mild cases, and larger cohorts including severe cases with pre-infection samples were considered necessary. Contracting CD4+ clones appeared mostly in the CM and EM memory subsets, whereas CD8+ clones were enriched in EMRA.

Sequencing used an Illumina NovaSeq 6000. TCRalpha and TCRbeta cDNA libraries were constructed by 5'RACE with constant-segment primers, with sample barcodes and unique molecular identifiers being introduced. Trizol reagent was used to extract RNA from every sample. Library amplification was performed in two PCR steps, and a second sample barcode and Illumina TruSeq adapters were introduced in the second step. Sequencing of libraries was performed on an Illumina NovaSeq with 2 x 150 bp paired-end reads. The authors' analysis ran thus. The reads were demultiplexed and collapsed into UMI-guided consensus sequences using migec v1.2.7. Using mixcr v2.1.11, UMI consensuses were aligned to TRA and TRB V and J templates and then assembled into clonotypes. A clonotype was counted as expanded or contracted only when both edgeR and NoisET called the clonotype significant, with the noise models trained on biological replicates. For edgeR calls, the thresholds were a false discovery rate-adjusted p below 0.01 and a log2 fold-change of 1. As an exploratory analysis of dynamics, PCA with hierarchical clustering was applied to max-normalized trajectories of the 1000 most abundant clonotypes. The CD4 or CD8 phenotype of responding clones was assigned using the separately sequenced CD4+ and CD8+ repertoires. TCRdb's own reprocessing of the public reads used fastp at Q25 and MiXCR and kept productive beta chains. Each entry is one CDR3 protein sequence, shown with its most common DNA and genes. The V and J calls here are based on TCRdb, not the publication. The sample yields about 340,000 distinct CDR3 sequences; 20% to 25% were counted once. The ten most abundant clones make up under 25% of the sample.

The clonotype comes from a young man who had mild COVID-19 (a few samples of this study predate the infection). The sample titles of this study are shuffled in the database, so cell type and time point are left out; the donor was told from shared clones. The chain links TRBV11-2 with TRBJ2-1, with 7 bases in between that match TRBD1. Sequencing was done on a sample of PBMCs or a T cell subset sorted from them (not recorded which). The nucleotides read TGTGCCAGCAGCTTGGGACAGATCTCCTACGGTGAGCAGTTCTTC. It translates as CASSLGQISYGEQFF.